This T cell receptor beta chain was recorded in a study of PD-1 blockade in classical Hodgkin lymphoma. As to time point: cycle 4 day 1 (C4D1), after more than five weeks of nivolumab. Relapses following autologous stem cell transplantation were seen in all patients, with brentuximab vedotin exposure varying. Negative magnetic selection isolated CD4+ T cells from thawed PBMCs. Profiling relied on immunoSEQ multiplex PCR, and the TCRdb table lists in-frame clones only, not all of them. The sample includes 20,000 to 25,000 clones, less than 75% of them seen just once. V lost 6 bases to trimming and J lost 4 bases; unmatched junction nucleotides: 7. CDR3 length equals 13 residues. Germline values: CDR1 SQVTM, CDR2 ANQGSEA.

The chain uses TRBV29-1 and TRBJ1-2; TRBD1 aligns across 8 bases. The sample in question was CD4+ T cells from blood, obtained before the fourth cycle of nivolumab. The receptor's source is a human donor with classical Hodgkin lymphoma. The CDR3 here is CSVGQGAFYGYTF. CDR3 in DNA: TGCAGCGTGGGTCAGGGGGCCTTCTATGGCTACACCTTC.